Presented here are 24 T cell receptor beta chains from one specimen sequenced in a study of T cell repertoires in cytomegalovirus infection (dated by TCRdb to the late 2010s). Instrument on record: Illumina HiSeq 1500. In TCRdb, the public reads were trimmed at Q25 with fastp and aligned with MiXCR, with productive beta chains retained. Rows with one shared CDR3 protein collapse into an entry with the most common genes and DNA. The sample records about 770,000 distinct CDR3 sequences, under 35% of which are singletons. Clones ranked in the top ten supply over 10% of the sample. Taken with the paper, the label for treatment or condition translates to: in vitro stimulation with specific CMV peptide epitopes to enrich CMV-specific T cells. No cognate antigen is known for these TCRs. The input for sequencing was cultured CD8+ T cells from PBMCs, taken from culture after CMV antigen stimulation. The receptors derive from a human donor in good health (CMV status not recorded). Some clones in this sample may be carry-over from other donors' samples.

The sample holds a few counts of this clonotype. The CDR3 spells CASRPIPWASDTQYF. The CDR3 DNA follows: TGTGCCAGCAGACCGATACCTTGGGCCTCAGATACGCAGTATTTT. The chain uses TRBV27 and TRBJ2-3; no definite D call. The V end lost 6 bases, the J end lost 4 bases, and 17 bases lay between the germline ends. This CDR3 has 15 amino acids. Germline assignment: CDR1 MNHEY and CDR2 SMNVEV (reference sequence).

This sequence joins TRBV6-8 and TRBJ1-6; D not resolved. Trimming left V 5 bases short and J 0 bases short, with 11 bases between. The CDR3 loop spans 16 amino acids. Germline CDR1 MNHGY, CDR2 SAAAGT. The CDR3 sequence is CASSQGWSSYNSPLHF. For the CDR3, the DNA is TGTGCCAGCAGTCAAGGATGGAGCTCCTATAATTCACCCCTCCACTTT.

The chain employs TRBV14 and TRBJ2-5; TRBD2 aligns across 8 bases. Per the germline V gene, CDR1 is SGHDN and CDR2 is FVKESK. Trimming took 1 base from V and 5 from J; bases not matched to a gene: 12. The CDR3 is 17 residues long. CDR3 in DNA: TGTGCCAGCAGCCAAGTACGCGGGGGGCCGGGTGTGGAGACCCAGTACTTC. Protein product: CASSQVRGGPGVETQYF.

The chain joins TRBV5-8 to TRBJ1-1; 7 nucleotides match TRBD1. Germline V gene sequence: CDR1 SGHTS, CDR2 YDEGEE. Losses at the gene ends were 7 bases for V and 2 bases for J; bases not matched to a gene: 8. This CDR3 contains 14 residues. This chain's CDR3 is CASRRDRGNTEAFF. The CDR3 DNA sequence: TGTGCCAGCCGCCGGGACAGAGGCAACACTGAAGCTTTCTTT.

This clonotype was observed a few times. The chain employs TRBV5-4 and TRBJ2-1; 8 bases match TRBD2. Looked up from germline, CDR1 is SGHNT and CDR2 is YYREEE (reference sequence). The CDR3 loop spans 16 amino acids. The junction had 9 bases not matched to a gene; V was cut back by 4 bases and J by 3 bases. Here the CDR3 reads CASSPPGGQHYNEQFF. The CDR3 DNA reads TGTGCCAGCAGCCCCCCGGGAGGGCAACACTACAATGAGCAGTTCTTC.

V gene TRBV28 combines with J gene TRBJ2-7; 8 positions agree with TRBD2. The CDR3 contains 15 residues. V was pared by 3 bases and J by 0 bases, with 4 bases of the junction left unmatched. The germline V gene encodes CDR1 MDHEN and CDR2 SYDVKM. CDR3 region: CASSFGSGTSYEQYF. The CDR3 coding sequence is TGTGCCAGCAGTTTCGGTAGCGGGACCTCCTACGAGCAGTACTTC.

V is TRBV7-4 and J is TRBJ2-7; D perhaps matches TRBD2 (6 bases). The germline V and J ends were trimmed by 1 base and 2 bases, with 12 bases remaining between them. In germline, CDR1 is SGHVT, CDR2 SQSDAQ. The CDR3 consists of 15 residues. CDR3 protein: CASSLDYSGAYEQYF. The CDR3 DNA reads TGTGCCAGCAGCTTAGATTATAGCGGAGCCTACGAGCAGTACTTC.

This clonotype occurred many times. The chain carries TRBV7-6 and TRBJ2-1; 9 bases fit TRBD1. Germline lookup yields CDR1 SGHVS and CDR2 FNYEAQ. The CDR3 is made up of 16 amino acids. With 5 bases clipped from V and 2 bases from J, the junction kept 7 bases outside the gene matches. This CDR3 is CASSQARTGAYNEQFF. The DNA for the CDR3 is TGTGCCAGCAGCCAGGCCCGGACAGGGGCCTACAATGAGCAGTTCTTC.

This clonotype was counted a single time. The V and J genes are TRBV27 and TRBJ1-1; 7 nucleotides line up with TRBD1. The ends lost 4 bases at V and 3 bases at J; junction bases unmatched: 11. The V gene's germline CDR1 is MNHEY and CDR2 SMNVEV (reference sequence). The CDR3 totals 16 residues. The CDR3 reads CASSSPLGGGDTEAFF. The CDR3, as DNA: TGTGCCAGCAGTTCACCGTTAGGGGGCGGTGACACTGAAGCTTTCTTT.

The chain joins TRBV27 to TRBJ1-5; a weak D match, TRBD1 (6 bases). CDR1 is MNHEY, CDR2 SMNVEV, per germline (reference sequence). The V gene lost 6 bases and the J gene lost 2 bases, with 14 bases spanning the gap. The CDR3 is made up of 15 amino acids. CDR3 bases: TGTGCCAGCAGCCCCGGGTCAGGGGGCAATCAGCCCCAGCATTTT. It is translated as CASSPGSGGNQPQHF.

This clonotype was counted between two and nine times. V usage is TRBV19 and J usage is TRBJ1-6, with 9 positions matching TRBD1. In germline, CDR1 is LNHDA, CDR2 SQIVND (reference sequence). The V gene end was trimmed by 10 bases and the J gene end by 10 bases; junction bases not matched to a gene: 14. The length of the CDR3 is 15 residues. The CDR3 DNA reads TGTGCCACCCCCTACAGGGGGCGGGGAGGCTCACCCCTCCACTTT. Protein sequence: CATPYRGRGGSPLHF.

This sequence joins TRBV6-6 and TRBJ2-5; TRBD1 matches 11 bases. CDR1 is MNHNY, CDR2 SVGAGI, per germline (reference sequence). This CDR3 comprises 17 residues. V lost 4 bases, J lost 5 bases, and 12 bases stayed unmatched. CDR3 DNA sequence: TGTGCCAGCAGTTCCCTCTGGACAGGGGGCCTTCGGGAGACCCAGTACTTC. It is translated as CASSSLWTGGLRETQYF.

This clonotype was recorded a few times. This chain connects TRBV4-1 to TRBJ1-1; D is unresolved. The CDR3 is 14 residues long. V was trimmed by 0 bases and J by 3 bases, leaving 8 bases between them. Looked up from germline, CDR1 is MGHRA and CDR2 is YSYEKL. The chain's CDR3 is CASSQENRDTEAFF. The CDR3 bases are TGCGCCAGCAGCCAAGAAAACCGGGACACTGAAGCTTTCTTT.

At least ten counts were recorded for this clonotype. The chain recombines TRBV7-2 with TRBJ1-2, with D perhaps matching TRBD1 (5 bases). Trimming removed 5 bases from V and 4 bases from J, with 14 bases in between. In germline, CDR1 is SGHTA, CDR2 FQGNSA. This CDR3 is built from 14 residues. The CDR3 nucleotides read TGTGCCAGCAGCCTCGGGACTTGGGGCTATGGCTACACCTTC. It encodes CASSLGTWGYGYTF.

In this sample, this clonotype turned up many times. V gene TRBV28 combines with J gene TRBJ2-7; unclear D gene. The CDR3 totals 13 residues. CDR1 and CDR2 from the germline V gene are MDHEN and SYDVKM. With 3 bases removed from V and 2 bases from J, the gap between germline ends came to 8 bases. CDR3 sequence (DNA): TGTGCCAGCAGTTTTGCTACCGCCTACGAGCAGTACGTC. Translated: CASSFATAYEQYV.

This clonotype was counted ten times or more. This sequence joins TRBV11-2 and TRBJ2-7; no clear D gene. With 1 base removed from V and 7 bases from J, the gap between germline ends came to 14 bases. The CDR3 length is 14 residues. Germline V lookup: CDR1 SGHAT, CDR2 FQNNGV. The CDR3 DNA reads as TGTGCCAGCAGCTTAGCGAGTAGCTCCTGGGAGCAGTACTTC. Its protein is CASSLASSSWEQYF.

This sequence joins TRBV13 and TRBJ1-3; D is unresolved. This CDR3 has 17 residues. Germline V gives CDR1 PRHDT, CDR2 FYEKMQ (reference sequence). The germline V and J ends were trimmed by 0 bases and 4 bases, with 16 bases remaining between them. CDR3 sequence (DNA): TGTGCCAGCAGCTTAGGAGTTATGGATTTATACGGAAACACCATATATTTT. Translating gives CASSLGVMDLYGNTIYF.

This clonotype was seen a handful of times. This chain links TRBV27 with TRBJ2-1; 11 bases align to TRBD2. The CDR3 extends over 15 amino acids. J lost 7 bases, V lost 1 base, and 3 bases had no gene match. Germline CDR1 reads MNHEY; CDR2 reads SMNVEV (reference sequence). CDR3 sequence (DNA): TGTGCCAGCAGTTTATATAGCGGGGGGGCGAATGAGCAGTTCTTC. This sequence encodes CASSLYSGGANEQFF.

In its sample, this clonotype was seen a few times. The rearrangement joins TRBV6-6 to TRBJ2-7, with 9 bases that match TRBD1. Germline CDR1 and CDR2: MNHNY and SVGAGI (reference sequence). The CDR3 has 15 residues. V shed 4 bases, J shed 4 bases, and the junction held 8 bases outside the gene matches. The CDR3 DNA reads as TGTGCCAGCAGTTCGGGACAGGGAAATTTGTACGAGCAGTACTTC. Encoded protein: CASSSGQGNLYEQYF.

This clonotype has more than one count but fewer than ten. The V gene is TRBV5-6, the J gene TRBJ2-3; TRBD2 matches at 8 bases. The V segment lost 4 bases and the J segment 0 bases; nucleotides outside the gene matches: 4. The CDR3 totals 15 residues. Germline assignment: CDR1 SGHDT and CDR2 YYEEEE. CDR3 bases: TGTGCCAGCAGCATGACTAGCGAGAGCACAGATACGCAGTATTTT. It encodes CASSMTSESTDTQYF.

This clonotype appeared a few times. The CDR3 region has the DNA TGTGCCAGCAGTACCCGGGGATATAATTCACCCCTCCACTTT. This sequence encodes CASSTRGYNSPLHF. The chain employs TRBV6-1 and TRBJ1-6; D gene unclear. This CDR3 has 14 amino acids. Trimming left V 5 bases short and J 4 bases short, with 9 bases between. Germline assignment: CDR1 MNHNS and CDR2 SASEGT.

This clonotype was found a few times. The rearrangement uses TRBV19 and TRBJ2-7, with 8 bases matching TRBD1. Germline CDR1 reads LNHDA; CDR2 reads SQIVND (reference sequence). The CDR3 has 14 amino acids. V was pared by 3 bases and J by 2 bases, with 3 bases of the junction left unmatched. The CDR3 DNA is TGTGCCAGTAGTATGACAGGGGCAACCTACGAGCAGTACGTC. This gives the protein CASSMTGATYEQYV.

This clonotype was picked up a small number of times. This chain links TRBV7-9 with TRBJ2-7; 13 bases agree with TRBD2. This CDR3 spans 15 amino acids. Trimming at V came to 1 base and at J to 7 bases, leaving 4 bases not matched to a gene. In germline, CDR1 is SEHNR, CDR2 FQNEAQ (reference sequence). The CDR3 reads CASSLGTSGGNEQYF. The CDR3 nucleotides are TGTGCCAGCAGCTTAGGGACTAGCGGGGGTAATGAGCAGTACTTC.

This clonotype was seen ten or more times. The rearrangement uses TRBV12-5 and TRBJ1-3; no firm D call. The germline V gene encodes CDR1 LGHNT and CDR2 FRNRAP. The CDR3 totals 19 residues. V was clipped by 3 bases and J by 0 bases, with 21 bases between them. This CDR3 is CASGFITENIWSSGNTIYF. For the CDR3, the DNA is TGTGCTAGTGGTTTCATAACCGAAAATATATGGAGCTCTGGAAACACCATATATTTT.